Only a few counts were recorded for the clone carrying this TCR beta chain. As part of library construction, unique molecular identifiers were attached to individual cDNA molecules. In TCRdb, the 5' RACE reads were re-called with MiXCR into one record per CDR3 protein. This sample has more than 80,000 distinct CDR3 sequences, with about an eighth found just once. This entry belongs to a study of early T cells in non-severe SARS-CoV-2 infection. Germline CDR1 reads LNHDA; CDR2 reads SQIVND (reference sequence). This CDR3 has 16 residues. V shed 0 bases, J shed 6 bases, and the junction held 10 bases outside the gene matches.

This chain links TRBV19 with TRBJ1-1; 7 bases agree with TRBD1. This TCR derives from an adult who was a healthcare worker with PCR-confirmed SARS-CoV-2 infection or an uninfected control (not recorded which). Material for sequencing was whole blood. The DNA of the CDR3 is TGTGCCAGTAGTATAGACGCCACAGGGGAGGAGGCTGAAGCTTTCTTT. It is translated as CASSIDATGEEAEAFF.